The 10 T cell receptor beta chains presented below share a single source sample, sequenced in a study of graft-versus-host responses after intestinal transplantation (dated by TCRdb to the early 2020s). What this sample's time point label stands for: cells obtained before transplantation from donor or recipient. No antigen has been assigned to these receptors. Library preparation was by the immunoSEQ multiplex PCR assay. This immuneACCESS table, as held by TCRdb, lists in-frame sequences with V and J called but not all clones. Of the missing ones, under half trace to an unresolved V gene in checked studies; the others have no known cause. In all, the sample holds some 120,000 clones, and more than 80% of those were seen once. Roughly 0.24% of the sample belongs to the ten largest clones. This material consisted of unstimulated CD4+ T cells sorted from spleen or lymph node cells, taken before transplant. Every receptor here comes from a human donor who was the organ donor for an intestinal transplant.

The CDR3 DNA is TGTGCCAGCAGCCGGATAGACAATGAGCAGTTCTTC. Amino acid sequence: CASSRIDNEQFF. The V gene is TRBV7-3, the J gene TRBJ2-1; no firm D call. This CDR3 is 12 amino acids long. The V end lost 5 bases, the J end lost 5 bases, and 7 bases lay between the germline ends. Germline CDR1 reads SGHTA; CDR2 reads FQGTGA. The entire variable domain, with the rest obtained from reference TRBV7-3 and TRBJ2-1, is as follows: GAGVSQTPSNKVTEKGKYVELRCDPISGHTALYWYRQSLGQGPEFLIYFQGTGAADDSGLPNDRFFAVRPEGSVSTLKIQRTERGDSAVYLCASSRIDNEQFFGPGTRLTVL.

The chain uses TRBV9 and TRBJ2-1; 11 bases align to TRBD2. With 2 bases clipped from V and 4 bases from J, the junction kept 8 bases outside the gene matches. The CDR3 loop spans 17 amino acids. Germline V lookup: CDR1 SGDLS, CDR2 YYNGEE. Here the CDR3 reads CASSVRPTSGTYNEQFF. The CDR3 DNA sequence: TGTGCCAGCAGCGTGCGTCCGACTAGCGGGACTTACAATGAGCAGTTCTTC.

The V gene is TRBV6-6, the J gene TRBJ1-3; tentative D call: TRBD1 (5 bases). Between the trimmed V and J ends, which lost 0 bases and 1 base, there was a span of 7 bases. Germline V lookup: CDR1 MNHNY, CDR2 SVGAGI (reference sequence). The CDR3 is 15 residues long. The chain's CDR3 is CASSYSSGSGNTIYF. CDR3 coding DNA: TGTGCCAGCAGTTACTCTTCAGGGTCTGGAAACACCATATATTTT.

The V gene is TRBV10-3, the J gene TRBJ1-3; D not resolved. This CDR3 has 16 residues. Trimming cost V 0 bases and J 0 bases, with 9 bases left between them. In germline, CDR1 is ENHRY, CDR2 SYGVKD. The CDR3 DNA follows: TGTGCCATCAGTGAGTCTGGTCCGAGCTCTGGAAACACCATATATTTT. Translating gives CAISESGPSSGNTIYF.

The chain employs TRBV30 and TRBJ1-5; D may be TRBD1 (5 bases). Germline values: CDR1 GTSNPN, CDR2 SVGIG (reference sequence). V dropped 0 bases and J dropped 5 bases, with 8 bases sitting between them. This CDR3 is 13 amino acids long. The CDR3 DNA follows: TGTGCCTGGAGTGTACAAGGGGATCAGCCCCAGCATTTT. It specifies CAWSVQGDQPQHF.

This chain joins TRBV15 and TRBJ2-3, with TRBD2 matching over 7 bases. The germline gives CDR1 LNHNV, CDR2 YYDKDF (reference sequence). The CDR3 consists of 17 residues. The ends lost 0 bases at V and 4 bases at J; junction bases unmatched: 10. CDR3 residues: CATSREIGGGPSDTQYF. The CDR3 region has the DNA TGTGCCACCAGCAGAGAGATCGGGGGAGGGCCGTCAGATACGCAGTATTTT.

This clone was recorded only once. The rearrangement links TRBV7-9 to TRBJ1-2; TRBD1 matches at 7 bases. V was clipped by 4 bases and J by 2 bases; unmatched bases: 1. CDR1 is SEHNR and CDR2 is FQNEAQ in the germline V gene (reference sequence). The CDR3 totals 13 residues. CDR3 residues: CASSWDRNYGYTF. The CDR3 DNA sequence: TGTGCCAGCAGCTGGGACAGAAACTATGGCTACACCTTC.

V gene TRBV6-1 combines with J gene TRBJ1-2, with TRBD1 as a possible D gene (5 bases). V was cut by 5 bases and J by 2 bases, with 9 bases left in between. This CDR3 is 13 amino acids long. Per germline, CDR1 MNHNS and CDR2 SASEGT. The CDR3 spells CASSFRDNYGYTF. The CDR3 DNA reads TGTGCCAGCAGTTTCCGGGACAACTATGGCTACACCTTC.

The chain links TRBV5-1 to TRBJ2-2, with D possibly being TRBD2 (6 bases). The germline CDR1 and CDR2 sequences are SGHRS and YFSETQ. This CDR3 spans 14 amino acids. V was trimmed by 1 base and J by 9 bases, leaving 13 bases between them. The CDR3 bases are TGCGCCAGCAGCTTGTCGCGGGGAAAGAGGGAGCTGTTTTTT. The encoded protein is CASSLSRGKRELFF.

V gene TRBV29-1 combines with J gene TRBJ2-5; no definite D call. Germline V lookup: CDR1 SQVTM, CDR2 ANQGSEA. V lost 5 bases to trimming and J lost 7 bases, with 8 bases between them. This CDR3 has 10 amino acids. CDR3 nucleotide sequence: TGCAGCGTTCTTCCGGGGACCCAGTACTTC. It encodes CSVLPGTQYF.